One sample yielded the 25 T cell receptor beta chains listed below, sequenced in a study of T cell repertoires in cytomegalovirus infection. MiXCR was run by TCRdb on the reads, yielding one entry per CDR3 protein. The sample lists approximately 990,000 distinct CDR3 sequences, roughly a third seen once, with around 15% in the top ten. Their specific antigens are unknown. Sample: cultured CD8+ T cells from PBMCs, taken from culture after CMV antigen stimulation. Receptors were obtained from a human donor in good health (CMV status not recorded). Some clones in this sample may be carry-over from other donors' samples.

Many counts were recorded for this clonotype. For the CDR3, the DNA is TGTGCCAGCAGCGGGTCCGAGACAGGGGACTCCTACGAGCAGTACTTC. Translated: CASSGSETGDSYEQYF. V is TRBV27 and J is TRBJ2-7; 8 nucleotides align to TRBD1. CDR3 length: 16 amino acids. Germline trimming cut 6 bases from V and 0 bases from J; bases unmatched to any gene: 10. Germline values: CDR1 MNHEY, CDR2 SMNVEV (reference sequence).

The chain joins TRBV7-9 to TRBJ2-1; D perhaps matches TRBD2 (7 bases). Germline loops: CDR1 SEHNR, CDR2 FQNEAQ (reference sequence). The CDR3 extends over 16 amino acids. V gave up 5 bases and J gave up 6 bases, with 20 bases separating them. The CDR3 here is CASSLAGAGAANEQFF. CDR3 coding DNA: TGTGCCAGCAGCCTGGCGGGGGCGGGGGCCGCCAATGAGCAGTTCTTC.

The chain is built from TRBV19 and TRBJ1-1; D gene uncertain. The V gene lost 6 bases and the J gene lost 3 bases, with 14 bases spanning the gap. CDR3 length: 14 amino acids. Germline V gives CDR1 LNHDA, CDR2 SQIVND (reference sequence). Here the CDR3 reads CASRPRREDTEAFF. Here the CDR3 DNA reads TGTGCCAGTAGACCACGGAGAGAGGACACTGAAGCTTTCTTT.

The CDR3 sequence: CASSLSGAGYGYTF. The CDR3 nucleotides are TGTGCCAGCAGTTTATCCGGGGCCGGCTATGGCTACACCTTC. The chain couples TRBV27 to TRBJ1-2, with a possible D match to TRBD1 (5 bases). Germline CDR1 is MNHEY and CDR2 is SMNVEV (reference sequence). The CDR3 consists of 14 residues. Deletions cut 0 bases from V and 4 bases from J, with 9 bases between.

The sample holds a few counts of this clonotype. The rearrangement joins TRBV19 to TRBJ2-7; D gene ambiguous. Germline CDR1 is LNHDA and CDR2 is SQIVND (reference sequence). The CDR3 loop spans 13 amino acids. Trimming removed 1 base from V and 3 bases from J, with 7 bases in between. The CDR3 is CASSIAVYYEQYF. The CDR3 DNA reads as TGTGCCAGTAGTATAGCCGTCTACTACGAGCAGTACTTC.

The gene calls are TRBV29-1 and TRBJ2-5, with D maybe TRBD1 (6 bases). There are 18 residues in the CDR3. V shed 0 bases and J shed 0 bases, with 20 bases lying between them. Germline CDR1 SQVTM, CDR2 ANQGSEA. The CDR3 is CSVEEGRQAIWNQETQYF. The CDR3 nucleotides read TGCAGCGTTGAAGAAGGGAGACAGGCCATATGGAACCAAGAGACCCAGTACTTC.

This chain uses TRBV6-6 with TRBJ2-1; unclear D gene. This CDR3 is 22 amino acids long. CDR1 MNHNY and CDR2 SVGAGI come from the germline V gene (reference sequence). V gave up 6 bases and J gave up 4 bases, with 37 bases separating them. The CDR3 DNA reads TGTGCCAGCAGCCCCTGCGAGCACCCGGTCCCTGATTTATCATGCCTGTACAATGAGCAGTTCTTC. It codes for CASSPCEHPVPDLSCLYNEQFF.

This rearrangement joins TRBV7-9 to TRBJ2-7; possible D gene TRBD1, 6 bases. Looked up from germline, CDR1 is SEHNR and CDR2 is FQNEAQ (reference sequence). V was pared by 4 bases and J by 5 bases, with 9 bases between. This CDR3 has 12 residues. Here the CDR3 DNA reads TGTGCCAGCAGCTACCACAGGGACGAGCAGTACTTC. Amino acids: CASSYHRDEQYF.

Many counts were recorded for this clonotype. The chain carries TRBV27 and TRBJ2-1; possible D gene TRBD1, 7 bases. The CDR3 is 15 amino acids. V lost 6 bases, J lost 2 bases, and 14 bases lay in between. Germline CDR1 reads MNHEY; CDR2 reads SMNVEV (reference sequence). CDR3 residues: CASSLARGAYNEQFF. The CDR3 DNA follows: TGTGCCAGCAGCTTAGCCAGGGGGGCCTACAATGAGCAGTTCTTC.

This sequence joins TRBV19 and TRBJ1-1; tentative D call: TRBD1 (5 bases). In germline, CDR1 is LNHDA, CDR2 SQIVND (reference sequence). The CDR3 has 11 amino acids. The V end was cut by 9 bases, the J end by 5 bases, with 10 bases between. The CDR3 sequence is CASPEGTEAFF. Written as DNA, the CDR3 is TGTGCCAGCCCGGAGGGGACTGAAGCTTTCTTT. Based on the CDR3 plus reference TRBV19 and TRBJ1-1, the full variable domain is DGGITQSPKYLFRKEGQNVTLSCEQNLNHDAMYWYRQDPGQGLRLIYYSQIVNDFQKGDIAEGYSVSREKKESFPLTVTSAQKNPTAFYLCASPEGTEAFFGQGTRLTVV.

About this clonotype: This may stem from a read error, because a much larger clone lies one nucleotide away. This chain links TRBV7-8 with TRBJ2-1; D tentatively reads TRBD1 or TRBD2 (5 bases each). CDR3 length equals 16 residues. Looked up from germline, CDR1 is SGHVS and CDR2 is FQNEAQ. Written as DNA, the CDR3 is TGTGCCAGCAACTTAGAGGGGCACCCCTTAAGGAATGAGCAGTTCTTC. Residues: CASNLEGHPLRNEQFF. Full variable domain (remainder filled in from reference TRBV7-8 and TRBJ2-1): GAGVSQSPRYKVAKRGQDVALRCDPISGHVSLFWYQQALGQGPEFLTYFQNEAQLDKSGLPSDRFFAERPEGSVSTLKIQRTQQEDSAVYLCASNLEGHPLRNEQFFGPGTRLTVL.

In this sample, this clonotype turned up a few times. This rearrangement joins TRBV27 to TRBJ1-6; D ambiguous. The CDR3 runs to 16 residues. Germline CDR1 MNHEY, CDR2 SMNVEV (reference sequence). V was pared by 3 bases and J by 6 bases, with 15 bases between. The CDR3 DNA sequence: TGTGCCAGCAGTTTCGGCCCCTTTATGGGTAATTCACCCCTCCACTTT. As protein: CASSFGPFMGNSPLHF.

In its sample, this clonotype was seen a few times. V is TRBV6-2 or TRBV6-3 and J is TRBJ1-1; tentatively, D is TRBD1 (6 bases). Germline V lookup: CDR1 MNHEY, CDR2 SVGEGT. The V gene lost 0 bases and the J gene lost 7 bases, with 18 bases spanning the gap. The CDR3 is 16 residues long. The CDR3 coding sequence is TGTGCCAGCAGTTACTCGACAATACGGGGGGACATTGAAGCTTTCTTT. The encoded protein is CASSYSTIRGDIEAFF.

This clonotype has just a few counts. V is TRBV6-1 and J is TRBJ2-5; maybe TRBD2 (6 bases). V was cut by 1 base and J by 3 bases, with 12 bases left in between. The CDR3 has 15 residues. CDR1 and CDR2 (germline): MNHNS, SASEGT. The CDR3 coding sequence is TGTGCCAGCAGTGAAGAAGTAGGAGGGGAAGAGACCCAGTACTTC. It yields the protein CASSEEVGGEETQYF.

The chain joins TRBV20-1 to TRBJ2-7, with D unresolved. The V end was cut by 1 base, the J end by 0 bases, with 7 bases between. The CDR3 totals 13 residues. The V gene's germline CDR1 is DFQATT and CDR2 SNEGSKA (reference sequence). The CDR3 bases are TGCAGTGCTAGAGGCCCAGTCTCCTACGAGCAGTACTTC. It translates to CSARGPVSYEQYF.

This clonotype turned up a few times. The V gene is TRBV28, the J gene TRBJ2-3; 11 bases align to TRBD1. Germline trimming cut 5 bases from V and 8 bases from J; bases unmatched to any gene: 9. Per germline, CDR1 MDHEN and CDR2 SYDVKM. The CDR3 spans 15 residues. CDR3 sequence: CASSPPGQGVATQYF. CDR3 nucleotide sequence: TGTGCCAGCAGTCCTCCGGGACAGGGGGTAGCTACGCAGTATTTT.

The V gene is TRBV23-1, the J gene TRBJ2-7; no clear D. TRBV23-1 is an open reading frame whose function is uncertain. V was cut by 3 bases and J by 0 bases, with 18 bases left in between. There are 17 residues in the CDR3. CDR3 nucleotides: TGCGCCAGCAGTCACCCGATTCCTGGGCCATACTCCTACGAGCAGTACGTC. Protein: CASSHPIPGPYSYEQYV.

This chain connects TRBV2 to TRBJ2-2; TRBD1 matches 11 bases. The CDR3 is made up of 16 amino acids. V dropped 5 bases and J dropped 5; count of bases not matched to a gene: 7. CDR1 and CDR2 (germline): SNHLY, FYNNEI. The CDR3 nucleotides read TGTGCCAGCAGTCTGGGACAGGGGGGTCGGACCGGGGAGCTGTTTTTT. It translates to CASSLGQGGRTGELFF.

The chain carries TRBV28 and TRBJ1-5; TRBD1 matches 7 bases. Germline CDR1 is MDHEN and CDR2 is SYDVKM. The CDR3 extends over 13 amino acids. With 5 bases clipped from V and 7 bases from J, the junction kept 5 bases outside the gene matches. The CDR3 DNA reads TGTGCCAGCAGTCCTGACAGGGTCCAGCCCCAGCATTTT. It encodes CASSPDRVQPQHF.

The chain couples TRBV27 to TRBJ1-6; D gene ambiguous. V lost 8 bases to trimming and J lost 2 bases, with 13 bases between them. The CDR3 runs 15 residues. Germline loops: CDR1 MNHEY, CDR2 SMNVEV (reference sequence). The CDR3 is CASVGKFTYNSPLHF. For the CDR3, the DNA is TGTGCCAGCGTTGGGAAGTTTACCTATAATTCACCCCTCCACTTT.

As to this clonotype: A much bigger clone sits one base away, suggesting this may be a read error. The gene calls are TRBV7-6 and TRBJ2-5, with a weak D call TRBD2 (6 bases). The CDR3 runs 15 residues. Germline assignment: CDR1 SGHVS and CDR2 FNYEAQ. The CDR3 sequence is CANSPRRVAQETQYF. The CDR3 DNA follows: TGTGCCAACAGCCCAAGGAGGGTAGCGCAAGAGACCCAGTACTTC.

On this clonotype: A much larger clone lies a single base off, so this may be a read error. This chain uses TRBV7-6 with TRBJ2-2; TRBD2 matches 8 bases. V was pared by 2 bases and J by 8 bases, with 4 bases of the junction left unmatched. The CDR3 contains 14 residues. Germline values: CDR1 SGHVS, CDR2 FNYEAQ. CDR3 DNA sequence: TGTGCCAGCAGCTTATCGGGGGGGTCTGGGGAGCTGTTTTTT. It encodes CASSLSGGSGELFF. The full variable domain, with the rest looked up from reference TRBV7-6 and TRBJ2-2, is GAGVSQSPRYKVTKRGQDVALRCDPISGHVSLYWYRQALGQGPEFLTYFNYEAQQDKSGLPNDRFSAERPEGSISTLTIQRTEQRDSAMYRCASSLSGGSGELFFGEGSRLTVL.

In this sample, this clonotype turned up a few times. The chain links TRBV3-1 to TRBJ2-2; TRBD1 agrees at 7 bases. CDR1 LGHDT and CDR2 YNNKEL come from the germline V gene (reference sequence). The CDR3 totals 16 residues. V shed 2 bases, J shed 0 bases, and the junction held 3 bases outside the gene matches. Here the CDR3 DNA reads TGTGCCAGCAGCCAACGACAGGGTTCGAACACCGGGGAGCTGTTTTTT. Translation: CASSQRQGSNTGELFF.

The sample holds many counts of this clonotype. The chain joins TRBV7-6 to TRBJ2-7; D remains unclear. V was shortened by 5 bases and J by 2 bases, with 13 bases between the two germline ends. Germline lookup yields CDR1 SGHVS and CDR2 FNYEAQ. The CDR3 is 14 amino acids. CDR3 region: CASSQLAGPYEQYF. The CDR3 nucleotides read TGTGCCAGCAGCCAGTTGGCAGGACCCTACGAGCAGTACTTC. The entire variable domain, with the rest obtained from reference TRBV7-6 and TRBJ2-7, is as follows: GAGVSQSPRYKVTKRGQDVALRCDPISGHVSLYWYRQALGQGPEFLTYFNYEAQQDKSGLPNDRFSAERPEGSISTLTIQRTEQRDSAMYRCASSQLAGPYEQYFGPGTRLTVT.

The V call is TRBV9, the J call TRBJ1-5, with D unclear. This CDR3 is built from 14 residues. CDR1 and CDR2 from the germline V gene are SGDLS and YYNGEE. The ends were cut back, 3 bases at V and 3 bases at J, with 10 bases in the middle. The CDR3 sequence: CASSDQAFNQPQHF. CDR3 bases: TGTGCCAGCAGCGATCAGGCGTTCAATCAGCCCCAGCATTTT.